The clone carrying this T cell receptor beta chain was found once. What it recognizes is unknown. In the same sample, other DNA sequences code for this CDR3. The data were produced by immunoSEQ multiplex PCR, yet TCRdb's version contains in-frame clones alone and is incomplete. The table has a few million clones, 90% to 95% seen once. The sample comes from a study of shared clonotypes between healthy human individuals. The germline CDR1 and CDR2 sequences are MNHEY and SVGAGI. The CDR3 has 16 residues. V lost 0 bases and J 1 base, leaving 12 bases between the germline ends. Whole-study findings and limits: Naive subsets generally had larger estimated richness than memory subsets. In several donors, around 5% of naive CD4 clonotypes appeared in common. The diversity represented, both genetic and in exposure history, was limited by few donors.

Specimen: naive CD4+ T cells sorted from blood. Subset reported: CD45RA+ positively selected. The chain joins TRBV6-5 to TRBJ2-5; either TRBD1 or TRBD2 may supply D (5 bases each). This TCR came from a man aged 18-30 years in good health. DNA of the CDR3: TGTGCCAGCAGTTACTCGACCTCGGGGACCCAAGAGACCCAGTACTTC. Its protein is CASSYSTSGTQETQYF.